The 2 T cell receptor beta chains reported below all come from one sample, sequenced in a study of T-cell reconstitution after alpha-beta-depleted transplantation in children. Unique molecular identifiers were incorporated into the prepared TCRbeta library. TCRdb itself ran the PCR reads through MiXCR, one entry per CDR3 protein. The sample shows approximately 250,000 distinct CDR3 sequences, roughly 26% of them seen only once. Material: PBMCs, obtained before TCRalphabeta/CD19-depleted stem cell transplant. These receptors were taken from a girl aged 2 to 9 with Fanconi anemia, due to receive a stem cell transplant.

There are many counts of this clonotype. The chain has TRBV12-3 or TRBV12-4 and TRBJ2-1, with TRBD2 matching over 7 bases. The V gene end was trimmed by 6 bases and the J gene end by 6 bases; junction bases not matched to a gene: 11. This CDR3 contains 15 residues. The CDR3 loop is CASSTRRTRGNEQFF. The CDR3 nucleotides are TGTGCCAGCAGCACAAGACGGACTAGGGGCAATGAGCAGTTCTTC.

The chain is built from TRBV27 and TRBJ2-3; no clear D gene. CDR3 length equals 12 residues. In germline, CDR1 is MNHEY, CDR2 SMNVEV (reference sequence). V shed 6 bases and J shed 2 bases, with 6 bases lying between them. The CDR3 sequence is CASRAATDTQYF. The CDR3 DNA follows: TGTGCCAGCAGGGCCGCCACAGATACGCAGTATTTT.